A single sample gave rise to the 30 T cell receptor beta chains below, sequenced in a study of CD8+ T cells in alopecia areata. After isolation, RNA underwent reverse transcription to generate cDNA as the sequencing template. Profiling relied on immunoSEQ multiplex PCR, and the TCRdb table lists in-frame clones only, not all of them. Among 150,000 or so clones listed, around 47% were seen once. The sample taken for sequencing was CD4+ T cells sorted from blood. These receptors were taken from a human donor with alopecia areata.

V gene TRBV5-1 combines with J gene TRBJ2-5; D is perhaps TRBD1 (5 bases). The CDR3 totals 14 residues. The V end lost 4 bases, the J end lost 1 base, and 11 bases lay between the germline ends. CDR1 SGHRS and CDR2 YFSETQ come from the germline V gene. As DNA, the CDR3 is TGCGCCAGCAGCATGGGGCAAACCCAAGAGACCCAGTACTTC. It specifies CASSMGQTQETQYF.

This clone was picked up one time. The chain is built from TRBV5-4 and TRBJ2-3; D possibly corresponds to TRBD2 (6 bases). CDR1 SGHNT and CDR2 YYREEE come from the germline V gene (reference sequence). With 1 base removed from V and 0 bases from J, the gap between germline ends came to 15 bases. This CDR3 spans 17 amino acids. CDR3 protein: CASSLSAGPPSTDTQYF. The CDR3 DNA reads as TGTGCCAGCAGCTTGAGTGCGGGACCCCCCAGCACAGATACGCAGTATTTT. The full variable domain, its missing parts supplied by reference TRBV5-4 and TRBJ2-3, is ETGVTQSPTHLIKTRGQQVTLRCSSQSGHNTVSWYQQALGQGPQFIFQYYREEENGRGNFPPRFSGLQFPNYSSELNVNALELDDSALYLCASSLSAGPPSTDTQYFGPGTRLTVL.

This chain joins TRBV7-3 and TRBJ2-2, with TRBD2 identical over 9 bases. Germline V CDR1 and CDR2: SGHTA, FQGTGA. V gave up 5 bases and J gave up 5 bases; unmatched junction bases: 9. The CDR3 runs to 16 residues. The CDR3 sequence is CASSPIAGAGTGELFF. The DNA of the CDR3 is TGTGCCAGCAGCCCAATAGCGGGAGCGGGGACCGGGGAGCTGTTTTTT. Drawing the rest from reference TRBV7-3 and TRBJ2-2, the complete variable domain is GAGVSQTPSNKVTEKGKYVELRCDPISGHTALYWYRQSLGQGPEFLIYFQGTGAADDSGLPNDRFFAVRPEGSVSTLKIQRTERGDSAVYLCASSPIAGAGTGELFFGEGSRLTVL.

The V gene is TRBV2, the J gene TRBJ2-7, with unresolved D. CDR1 and CDR2 (germline): SNHLY, FYNNEI. The CDR3 is made up of 12 amino acids. Trimming took 8 bases from V and 2 from J, leaving 10 bases between them. CDR3 in amino acids: CASGPRTYEQYF. CDR3 in DNA: TGTGCCAGCGGCCCCAGGACCTACGAGCAGTACTTC. The whole variable domain, filled in from reference TRBV2 and TRBJ2-7, reads EPEVTQTPSHQVTQMGQEVILRCVPISNHLYFYWYRQILGQKVEFLVSFYNNEISEKSEIFDDQFSVERPDGSNFTLKIRSTKLEDSAMYFCASGPRTYEQYFGPGTRLTVT.

This clone was counted between two and nine times. V usage is TRBV18 and J usage is TRBJ2-1; TRBD2 aligns across 8 bases. V lost 1 base, J lost 8 bases, and 16 bases stayed unmatched. The length of the CDR3 is 18 residues. Per germline, CDR1 KGHSH and CDR2 LQKENI. CDR3 in amino acids: CASSPQTHLSGTSYEQFF. The CDR3 region has the DNA TGTGCCAGCTCACCACAGACACACCTTAGCGGGACGTCCTATGAGCAGTTCTTC.

The chain couples TRBV7-3 to TRBJ2-7, with D maybe TRBD1 (5 bases). The CDR3 is 16 residues long. The germline CDR1 and CDR2 sequences are SGHTA and FQGTGA. Trimming took 4 bases from V and 4 from J, leaving 20 bases between them. CDR3 region: CASSSPRQRLDYEQYF. CDR3 in DNA: TGTGCCAGCAGCTCCCCCCGACAGAGATTAGATTACGAGCAGTACTTC.

The chain links TRBV9 to TRBJ2-1; 11 bases are a match to TRBD2. J lost 10 bases, V lost 2 bases, and 2 bases had no gene match. Germline CDR1 and CDR2: SGDLS and YYNGEE. The CDR3 runs 13 residues. The CDR3 region is CASSVRLAGEQFF. CDR3 DNA: TGTGCCAGCAGCGTCCGACTAGCGGGAGAGCAGTTCTTC.

This clone was observed once. This sequence joins TRBV11-3 and TRBJ2-7; D unclear. The CDR3 sequence is 15 residues long. The germline V gene has CDR1 SGHNT and CDR2 YENEEA. Trimming cost V 7 bases and J 7 bases, with 23 bases left between them. The CDR3 reads CASTDRPLPRTEQYF. The CDR3 DNA reads as TGTGCCAGCACCGACCGACCTCTGCCCCGAACGGAGCAGTACTTC.

This sequence joins TRBV27 and TRBJ2-4, with 9 nucleotides matching TRBD1. The CDR3 is 15 amino acids. The germline V gene has CDR1 MNHEY and CDR2 SMNVEV (reference sequence). The V gene end was trimmed by 5 bases and the J gene end by 7 bases; junction bases not matched to a gene: 9. The DNA of the CDR3 is TGTGCCAGCAGTCCCCGGACAGGGGCTAGGAACATTCAGTACTTC. As protein: CASSPRTGARNIQYF.

The chain carries TRBV27 and TRBJ1-1, with a weak D call TRBD1 (5 bases). The CDR3 runs to 15 residues. CDR1 is MNHEY, CDR2 SMNVEV, per germline (reference sequence). The V end was cut by 3 bases, the J end by 5 bases, with 16 bases between. CDR3 in DNA: TGTGCCAGCAGTTTCTCCGGGACCTCCGGGACTGAAGCTTTCTTT. Encoded protein: CASSFSGTSGTEAFF.

The J gene is TRBJ2-5, the V gene TRBV29-1; D uncertain. V was pared by 7 bases and J by 3 bases, with 6 bases between. CDR3 length equals 10 residues. CDR1 SQVTM and CDR2 ANQGSEA come from the germline V gene. CDR3 sequence (DNA): TGCAGCGCCATCGAAGAGACCCAGTACTTC. Its translation: CSAIEETQYF.

In its sample, this clone was seen a few times. This chain connects TRBV25-1 to TRBJ2-2; 9 nucleotides match TRBD1. The trim removed 6 bases at V and 6 bases at J, leaving 5 bases unmatched. Looked up from germline, CDR1 is MGHDK and CDR2 is SYGVNS. This CDR3 has 14 amino acids. Written as DNA, the CDR3 is TGTGCCAGCAGCAAGAGACAGGGGGCCGGGGAGCTGTTTTTT. Translating it yields CASSKRQGAGELFF.

This clone was found a few times. The chain joins TRBV7-9 to TRBJ1-5, with 8 bases identical to TRBD1. Trimming removed 5 bases from V and 4 bases from J; junction bases left unmatched: 7. Per germline, CDR1 SEHNR and CDR2 FQNEAQ (reference sequence). The CDR3 totals 15 residues. In nucleotides, the CDR3 is TGTGCCAGCAGCGCCCTGGGACAGGCTAATCAGCCCCAGCATTTT. It is translated as CASSALGQANQPQHF. The full variable domain, completed using reference TRBV7-9 and TRBJ1-5, is DTGVSQNPRHKITKRGQNVTFRCDPISEHNRLYWYRQTLGQGPEFLTYFQNEAQLEKSRLLSDRFSAERPKGSFSTLEIQRTEQGDSAMYLCASSALGQANQPQHFGDGTRLSIL.

This clone was observed a handful of times. This rearrangement joins TRBV5-4 to TRBJ2-7, with TRBD1 matching 8 bases. CDR1 is SGHNT and CDR2 is YYREEE in the germline V gene (reference sequence). V lost 4 bases to trimming and J lost 5 bases; unmatched junction nucleotides: 8. The CDR3 has 14 residues. Written as DNA, the CDR3 is TGTGCCAGCAGCCAAAGGACAGGGAAGAACGAGCAGTACTTC. This translates into CASSQRTGKNEQYF.

J is TRBJ2-6 and V is TRBV6-5; D gene unclear. The V end was cut by 2 bases, the J end by 1 base, with 9 bases between. Germline loops: CDR1 MNHEY, CDR2 SVGAGI. CDR3 size: 16 residues. CDR3 bases: TGTGCCAGCAGTTACGGTCGCAGATCTGGGGCCAACGTCCTGACTTTC. Protein product: CASSYGRRSGANVLTF.

This clone turned up a few times. The chain recombines TRBV19 with TRBJ1-1, with 11 positions matching TRBD1. The CDR3 is 14 amino acids. V was pared by 4 bases and J by 7 bases, with 5 bases of the junction left unmatched. Germline V gene data show CDR1 as LNHDA and CDR2 as SQIVND (reference sequence). CDR3 sequence: CASSRTGGRDEAFF. The CDR3 DNA is TGTGCCAGTAGTAGGACAGGGGGCCGAGATGAAGCTTTCTTT.

The V call is TRBV13, the J call TRBJ2-7; 15 nucleotides agree with TRBD2. This CDR3 has 16 residues. Germline V gene sequence: CDR1 PRHDT, CDR2 FYEKMQ (reference sequence). V lost 5 bases to trimming and J lost 2 bases; unmatched junction nucleotides: 4. CDR3 loop: CASSIRTSGRAYEQYF. DNA for the CDR3: TGTGCCAGCAGCATCCGGACTAGCGGGAGGGCCTACGAGCAGTACTTC.

V gene TRBV30 combines with J gene TRBJ2-7, with 8 bases matching TRBD1. The CDR3 is 12 residues long. Trimming removed 2 bases from V and 5 bases from J; junction bases left unmatched: 2. The germline V gene has CDR1 GTSNPN and CDR2 SVGIG (reference sequence). CDR3 DNA sequence: TGTGCCTGGAGTTCGACAGGGGACGAGCAGTACTTC. Protein product: CAWSSTGDEQYF.

V and J are TRBV11-2 and TRBJ2-3; perhaps TRBD2 as D (5 bases). The CDR3 sequence is 16 residues long. The V gene lost 1 base and the J gene lost 6 bases, with 17 bases spanning the gap. From germline, CDR1 is SGHAT and CDR2 FQNNGV. CDR3 protein: CASSLGDVARLDTQYF. Here the CDR3 DNA reads TGTGCCAGCAGCTTAGGAGACGTAGCGCGACTGGATACGCAGTATTTT.

The sample holds a few counts of this clone. This rearrangement joins TRBV4-1 to TRBJ2-7; perhaps TRBD1 as D (6 bases). Germline V gives CDR1 MGHRA, CDR2 YSYEKL. The CDR3 sequence is 18 residues long. V was cut by 0 bases and J by 3 bases, with 21 bases left in between. In DNA form, the CDR3 reads TGCGCCAGCAGCCAAGAAATCTGGGAGCAGGGGATCAACTACGAGCAGTACTTC. Translation gives CASSQEIWEQGINYEQYF.

This clone was detected only once. J is TRBJ2-3 and V is TRBV5-6; D gene unclear. The CDR3 runs 14 residues. V lost 1 base, J lost 2 bases, and 8 bases lay in between. The germline gives CDR1 SGHDT, CDR2 YYEEEE. Written as DNA, the CDR3 is TGTGCCAGCAGCTTGTGGTTAGCCACAGATACGCAGTATTTT. Encoded protein: CASSLWLATDTQYF.

This clone occurred a few times. V is TRBV30 and J is TRBJ2-4, with 8 bases aligning to TRBD2. There are 9 residues in the CDR3. Germline CDR1 reads GTSNPN; CDR2 reads SVGIG (reference sequence). The ends lost 5 bases at V and 14 bases at J; junction bases unmatched: 2. The CDR3 DNA reads as TGTGCCTGGCCGGGACTAGAGTACTTC. Its translation: CAWPGLEYF. The entire variable domain, with the rest obtained from reference TRBV30 and TRBJ2-4, is as follows: SQTIHQWPATLVQPVGSPLSLECTVEGTSNPNLYWYRQAAGRGLQLLFYSVGIGQISSEVPQNLSASRPQDRQFILSSKKLLLSDSGFYLCAWPGLEYFGAGTRLSVL.

The genes are TRBV4-1 and TRBJ2-1; 8 nucleotides line up with TRBD2. J gave up 4 bases and V 3 bases, and 5 bases lay outside the gene matches. CDR1 MGHRA and CDR2 YSYEKL come from the germline V gene. The CDR3 loop spans 15 amino acids. The CDR3 region is CASSHPGTRYNEQFF. For the CDR3, the DNA is TGCGCCAGCAGCCACCCCGGGACTAGGTACAATGAGCAGTTCTTC.

The chain recombines TRBV5-1 with TRBJ2-5; TRBD1 agrees at 11 bases. Per the germline V gene, CDR1 is SGHRS and CDR2 is YFSETQ. Losses at the gene ends were 6 bases for V and 3 bases for J; bases not matched to a gene: 10. The length of the CDR3 is 16 residues. CDR3 in DNA: TGCGCCAGCATGGACAGGGGGCGCAGGGTAGAAGAGACCCAGTACTTC. Residues: CASMDRGRRVEETQYF.

This chain joins TRBV10-3 and TRBJ2-1, with D perhaps TRBD2 (5 bases). Trimming pared 4 bases from V and 6 bases from J, leaving 7 bases between. Germline CDR1 ENHRY, CDR2 SYGVKD. The CDR3 is made up of 12 amino acids. The CDR3 DNA follows: TGTGCCATCAGTGGAGGGAGCAATGAGCAGTTCTTC. Translated: CAISGGSNEQFF.

The chain employs TRBV6-5 and TRBJ1-2; D not certain. This CDR3 has 16 amino acids. Trimming removed 0 bases at V and 4 bases at J, with 15 bases between. Germline CDR1 and CDR2: MNHEY and SVGAGI. The CDR3 is CASSYSLPRDGYGYTF. In DNA, the CDR3 is TGTGCCAGCAGTTACTCATTACCCAGAGATGGCTATGGCTACACCTTC.

The rearrangement links TRBV5-1 to TRBJ2-5, with TRBD2 matching 13 bases. Looked up from germline, CDR1 is SGHRS and CDR2 is YFSETQ. This CDR3 region has 17 residues. With V trimmed by 0 bases and J by 3 bases, 5 bases remained unmatched. The CDR3 coding sequence is TGCGCCAGCAGCTTGGAACCGGGACTAGCGGGAAAAGAGACCCAGTACTTC. Protein product: CASSLEPGLAGKETQYF.

The chain combines TRBV15 with TRBJ2-7, with 7 bases lining up with TRBD2. Germline V lookup: CDR1 LNHNV, CDR2 YYDKDF (reference sequence). Trimming at V came to 0 bases and at J to 5 bases, leaving 4 bases not matched to a gene. The CDR3 is 14 residues long. The CDR3 DNA follows: TGTGCCACCAGCAGAGACCTGGGGGGGGACGAGCAGTACTTC. This translates into CATSRDLGGDEQYF.

The gene calls are TRBV5-1 and TRBJ2-2, with a tentative D call TRBD2 (6 bases). Germline assignment: CDR1 SGHRS and CDR2 YFSETQ. This CDR3 comprises 16 residues. The V and J ends lost 1 base and 1 base respectively, with 11 bases between them. The CDR3 is CASSLMGTGNTGELFF. The CDR3, as DNA: TGCGCCAGCAGCTTGATGGGGACTGGGAACACCGGGGAGCTGTTTTTT.

This chain uses TRBV5-6 with TRBJ2-1; D ambiguous. V gave up 4 bases and J gave up 8 bases, with 10 bases separating them. The CDR3 spans 12 residues. Germline CDR1 and CDR2: SGHDT and YYEEEE. CDR3 in amino acids: CASSPGRHEQFF. The CDR3 nucleotides are TGTGCCAGCAGCCCAGGTCGTCATGAGCAGTTCTTC.